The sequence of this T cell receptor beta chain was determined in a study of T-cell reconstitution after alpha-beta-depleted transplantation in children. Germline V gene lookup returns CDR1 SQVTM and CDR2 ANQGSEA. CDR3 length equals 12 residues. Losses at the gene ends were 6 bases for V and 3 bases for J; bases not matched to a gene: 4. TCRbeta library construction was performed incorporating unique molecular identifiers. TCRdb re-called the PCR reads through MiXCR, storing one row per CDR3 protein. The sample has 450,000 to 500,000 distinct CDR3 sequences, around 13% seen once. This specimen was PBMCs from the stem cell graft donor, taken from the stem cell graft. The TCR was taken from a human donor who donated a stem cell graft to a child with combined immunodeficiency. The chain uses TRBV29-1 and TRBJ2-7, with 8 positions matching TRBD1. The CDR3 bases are TGCAGCGTAACCGGGACAGGCTACGAGCAGTACTTC. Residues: CSVTGTGYEQYF.